The 14 T cell receptor beta chains below come from one sample, sequenced in a study of beta chain features in type 1 diabetes. General study points: When Type 1 diabetes patients were examined, their TCRB CDR3s proved moderately but significantly shorter in all four CD4+ subsets.

Which antigens these TCRs recognize remains unknown. Reverse transcribing all isolated RNA meant expressed TCRB transcripts were sequenced. Using immunoSEQ multiplex PCR, the repertoire was profiled, and TCRdb retains in-frame clones only, with some absent. The sample consists of a few hundred thousand clones, over 11% of them appearing once. Sequenced sample: naive CD4+ T cells from blood. Source of these receptors: a man aged 30 to 45 with type 1 diabetes.

The V gene is TRBV9, the J gene TRBJ2-5; TRBD2 matches 13 bases. CDR1 and CDR2 from the germline V gene are SGDLS and YYNGEE. The V segment lost 3 bases and the J segment 4 bases; nucleotides outside the gene matches: 3. The CDR3 extends over 15 amino acids. The CDR3 bases are TGTGCCAGCAGCGGACTAGCGGGGGGAGGAGAGACCCAGTACTTC. Translated: CASSGLAGGGETQYF.

There are a few counts of this clone. The chain carries TRBV5-4 and TRBJ2-5, with 11 nucleotides matching TRBD2. Trimming removed 0 bases from V and 5 bases from J; junction bases left unmatched: 12. The germline V gene has CDR1 SGHNT and CDR2 YYREEE (reference sequence). The CDR3 consists of 18 residues. CDR3 nucleotides: TGTGCCAGCAGCTTGGACCTAGCGGGGGGTGCTGGCCGGGAGACCCAGTACTTC. Residues: CASSLDLAGGAGRETQYF.

The chain joins TRBV30 to TRBJ1-1; D gene uncertain. Germline CDR1 reads GTSNPN; CDR2 reads SVGIG (reference sequence). V lost 7 bases to trimming and J lost 5 bases, with 11 bases between them. This CDR3 contains 11 residues. Written as DNA, the CDR3 is TGTGCCTTCGGAGTTCGGACTGAAGCTTTCTTT. Translation: CAFGVRTEAFF.

This clone has a count of ten or more. The V gene is TRBV23-1, the J gene TRBJ2-7; perhaps TRBD2 as D (5 bases). TRBV23-1 carries the ORF label, with uncertain function. V lost 8 bases, J lost 3 bases, and 17 bases lay in between. The CDR3 has 14 residues. In DNA form, the CDR3 reads TGCGCCAGCCCCCGGGGAGACGGTAGCTACGAGCAGTACTTC. This sequence encodes CASPRGDGSYEQYF.

This chain joins TRBV2 and TRBJ1-2; D might be TRBD1 (6 bases). Germline V gene sequence: CDR1 SNHLY, CDR2 FYNNEI. The CDR3 spans 12 residues. The V and J ends lost 6 bases and 3 bases respectively, with 8 bases between them. This CDR3 is CASRRQDYGYTF. The CDR3 DNA reads as TGTGCCAGCAGGAGACAGGACTATGGCTACACCTTC.

The V and J genes are TRBV20-1 and TRBJ1-2; no reliable D call. Germline assignment: CDR1 DFQATT and CDR2 SNEGSKA (reference sequence). The CDR3 spans 11 residues. The V end was cut by 1 base, the J end by 6 bases, with 6 bases between. The CDR3 sequence is CSARGSDGYTF. The CDR3 DNA sequence: TGCAGTGCTAGAGGGTCGGATGGCTACACCTTC.

This clone has a handful of counts. The chain carries TRBV5-1 and TRBJ1-3; TRBD1 aligns across 10 bases. Germline trimming cut 4 bases from V and 3 bases from J; bases unmatched to any gene: 4. Looked up from germline, CDR1 is SGHRS and CDR2 is YFSETQ. This CDR3 has 15 residues. The CDR3 nucleotides are TGCGCCAGCAGCGCCGGGACAGGGGTTGGAAACACCATATATTTT. Encoded protein: CASSAGTGVGNTIYF.

This chain connects TRBV5-1 to TRBJ1-2; the D gene is possibly TRBD1 (6 bases). V gave up 4 bases and J gave up 0 bases, with 16 bases separating them. This CDR3 has 16 residues. Looked up from germline, CDR1 is SGHRS and CDR2 is YFSETQ. CDR3 region: CASSPGQYPTNYGYTF. The CDR3 nucleotides read TGCGCCAGCAGCCCTGGACAGTACCCTACTAACTATGGCTACACCTTC.

This clone has only a few counts. V and J are TRBV4-2 and TRBJ2-7, with D possibly being TRBD1 (6 bases). The CDR3 covers 14 residues. Trimming shortened V by 3 bases and J by 2 bases, and 11 bases separated the two germline ends. CDR1 is LGHNA and CDR2 is YNFKEQ in the germline V gene. CDR3 nucleotides: TGTGCCAGCAGCCACTCCGGACAGACCTACGAGCAGTACTTC. Translating it yields CASSHSGQTYEQYF.

The rearrangement links TRBV5-1 to TRBJ2-5; TRBD2 agrees at 7 bases. This CDR3 contains 15 residues. CDR1 SGHRS and CDR2 YFSETQ come from the germline V gene. V shed 4 bases and J 5 bases; nucleotides not matched to a gene: 11. The CDR3 DNA reads TGCGCCAGCAGCCCGGCGGGAGCAGGGACGGAGACCCAGTACTTC. Amino acid sequence: CASSPAGAGTETQYF.

The chain combines TRBV5-1 with TRBJ2-5, with 7 bases lining up with TRBD2. This CDR3 has 14 amino acids. The germline V gene encodes CDR1 SGHRS and CDR2 YFSETQ. V was pared by 5 bases and J by 5 bases, with 9 bases of the junction left unmatched. CDR3 nucleotides: TGCGCCAGCAGGCTGAGGGAGGGCCTGGAGACCCAGTACTTC. Its protein product is CASRLREGLETQYF.

This clone has more than one count but fewer than ten. The rearrangement links TRBV5-1 to TRBJ2-5; no clear D. The CDR3 runs to 14 residues. Germline V lookup: CDR1 SGHRS, CDR2 YFSETQ. Trimming removed 0 bases from V and 1 base from J, with 7 bases in between. The CDR3 nucleotides are TGCGCCAGCAGCTTGGATGGCAGCCAAGAGACCCAGTACTTC. Encoded protein: CASSLDGSQETQYF.

This clone has just a few counts. The V and J genes are TRBV18 and TRBJ1-1; no firm D call. The germline V gene encodes CDR1 KGHSH and CDR2 LQKENI. The CDR3 is 14 residues long. Trimming took 5 bases from V and 3 from J, leaving 13 bases between them. CDR3 DNA: TGTGCCAGCTCAACGAACGAGCGGGACACTGAAGCTTTCTTT. Its protein is CASSTNERDTEAFF.

This clone came up a few times. The chain is built from TRBV7-9 and TRBJ2-7; D not resolved. CDR3 size: 14 residues. Trimming took off 0 bases at V and 1 base at J, with 7 bases between the two ends. Germline assignment: CDR1 SEHNR and CDR2 FQNEAQ (reference sequence). The CDR3, as DNA: TGTGCCAGCAGCTTAGCGGCCGCTTCCTACGAGCAGTACTTC. Its protein product is CASSLAAASYEQYF. Variable domain in full (rest from reference TRBV7-9 and TRBJ2-7): DTGVSQNPRHKITKRGQNVTFRCDPISEHNRLYWYRQTLGQGPEFLTYFQNEAQLEKSRLLSDRFSAERPKGSFSTLEIQRTEQGDSAMYLCASSLAAASYEQYFGPGTRLTVT.